This T cell receptor (beta chain) was observed in a study of T cell responses to AZD1222 COVID-19 vaccine. General study results and limits: Among the donors, most were white British and more were female, and clonal diversity was possibly underestimated. At baseline, just a handful of AZD1222 recipients tested seropositive.

Note on this clone: The antigen is not known.

Produced via immunoSEQ multiplex PCR; TCRdb's table is partial and in-frame only. Here the sample spans 100,000 or so clones, 80% to 90% being singletons. The CDR3 loop spans 14 amino acids. V gave up 4 bases and J gave up 5 bases; unmatched junction bases: 7. CDR1 is SGHRS, CDR2 YFSETQ, per germline. The chain employs TRBV5-1 and TRBJ2-7; TRBD1 matches at 9 bases. This TCR derives from an adult in good health. Sequences were derived from peripheral blood, sampled on day 0 of AZD1222 vaccination. The CDR3 DNA follows: TGCGCCAGCAGCCCCGGGACAGGGAACCACGAGCAGTACTTC. Amino acid sequence: CASSPGTGNHEQYF.